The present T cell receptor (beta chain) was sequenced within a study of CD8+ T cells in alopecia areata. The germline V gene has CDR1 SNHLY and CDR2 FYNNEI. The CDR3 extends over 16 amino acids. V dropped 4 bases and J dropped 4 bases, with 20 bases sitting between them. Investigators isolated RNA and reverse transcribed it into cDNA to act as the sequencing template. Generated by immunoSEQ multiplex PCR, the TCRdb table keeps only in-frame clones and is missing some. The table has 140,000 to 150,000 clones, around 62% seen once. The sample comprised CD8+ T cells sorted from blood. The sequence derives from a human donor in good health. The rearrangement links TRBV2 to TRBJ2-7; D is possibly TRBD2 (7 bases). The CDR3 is CASSAELGGQSYEQYF. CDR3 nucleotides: TGTGCCAGCAGTGCAGAACTCGGGGGGCAGTCATACGAGCAGTACTTC.